One and the same sample provided the 13 T cell receptor beta chains below, sequenced in a study of OX40 agonist ivuxolimab in advanced cancers. Clones were sequenced by immunoSEQ multiplex PCR, and TCRdb holds only the in-frame ones, with some missing. The table has approximately 31,000 clones, around 87% seen once. The source material was CD4+ or CD8+ T cells sorted from blood, sampled in a trial of the OX40 agonist ivuxolimab. All receptors come from an adult with an advanced solid tumor such as melanoma, head and neck, liver or kidney cancer.

The V call is TRBV11-2, the J call TRBJ2-3; possibly TRBD1 or TRBD2 for D (6 bases each). V lost 3 bases to trimming and J lost 5 bases, with 9 bases between them. Per the germline V gene, CDR1 is SGHAT and CDR2 is FQNNGV. CDR3 length: 13 residues. DNA of the CDR3: TGTGCCAGCAGCTTGGGGGGCCAAGATACGCAGTATTTT. Translating gives CASSLGGQDTQYF.

The chain joins TRBV10-2 to TRBJ2-1, with TRBD2 matching over 11 bases. Germline V gene data show CDR1 as WSHSY and CDR2 as SAAADI. The CDR3 is 14 amino acids. V was pared by 7 bases and J by 4 bases, with 3 bases of the junction left unmatched. CDR3 nucleotides: TGCGCCAGCAACCTAGCGGGAGGTTACAATGAGCAGTTCTTC. This translates into CASNLAGGYNEQFF.

The rearrangement uses TRBV5-1 and TRBJ2-5; 10 bases line up with TRBD1. Judging by the DNA end, TRBJ2-7 fits better; the J call may be wrong. CDR1 SGHRS and CDR2 YFSETQ come from the germline V gene. The CDR3 is made up of 14 amino acids. The CDR3 loop is CASSVTGTGVEQYF. CDR3 nucleotides: TGCGCCAGCAGCGTAACCGGGACAGGGGTCGAGCAGTACTTC.

V usage is TRBV5-6 and J usage is TRBJ1-2; no clear D. The CDR3 is made up of 13 amino acids. Trimming pared 0 bases from V and 4 bases from J, leaving 7 bases between. Germline V gives CDR1 SGHDT, CDR2 YYEEEE. The CDR3 region is CASSLAGPYGYTF. The CDR3 coding sequence is TGTGCCAGCAGCTTGGCAGGACCCTATGGCTACACCTTC.

The genes are TRBV2 and TRBJ2-2, with a tentative D call TRBD2 (5 bases). In germline, CDR1 is SNHLY, CDR2 FYNNEI. V lost 3 bases to trimming and J lost 3 bases, with 14 bases between them. The length of the CDR3 is 16 residues. This chain's CDR3 is CASSETWAGDTGELFF. In nucleotides, the CDR3 is TGTGCCAGCAGTGAGACGTGGGCCGGGGACACCGGGGAGCTGTTTTTT.

The genes are TRBV5-4 and TRBJ2-1; the D is unclear. Germline CDR1 and CDR2: SGHNT and YYREEE (reference sequence). The CDR3 covers 13 residues. The V end was cut by 0 bases, the J end by 6 bases, with 7 bases between. CDR3 region: CASSLAGSNEQFF. Written as DNA, the CDR3 is TGTGCCAGCAGCTTGGCCGGATCCAATGAGCAGTTCTTC.

The chain carries TRBV6-5 and TRBJ2-7; D is unresolved. Germline loops: CDR1 MNHEY, CDR2 SVGAGI. The CDR3 spans 12 residues. V lost 2 bases and J 4 bases, leaving 6 bases between the germline ends. CDR3 region: CASSYAVYEQYF. As DNA, the CDR3 is TGTGCCAGCAGTTACGCTGTATACGAGCAGTACTTC.

In this sample, this clone turned up once. The chain recombines TRBV4-2 with TRBJ2-2, with D tentatively TRBD2 (6 bases). The V end lost 0 bases, the J end lost 5 bases, and 16 bases lay between the germline ends. This CDR3 contains 17 residues. Germline V gene lookup returns CDR1 LGHNA and CDR2 YNFKEQ. In DNA, the CDR3 is TGTGCCAGCAGCCAAGAGTTAGGGCGGGATGGGACCGGGGAGCTGTTTTTT. Translating it yields CASSQELGRDGTGELFF.

Only a few counts were recorded for this clone. This chain joins TRBV27 and TRBJ2-7; D is ambiguous. V was shortened by 6 bases and J by 0 bases, with 18 bases between the two germline ends. The CDR3 has 16 residues. Germline lookup yields CDR1 MNHEY and CDR2 SMNVEV (reference sequence). CDR3 in DNA: TGTGCCAGCAGGCCCTATTTAGACAAAAGCTCCTACGAGCAGTACTTC. This gives the protein CASRPYLDKSSYEQYF.

Relative to its sample, this clone is medium-sized (0.01 to 0.1%). The rearrangement uses TRBV19 and TRBJ1-1; D remains unclear. The CDR3 length is 15 residues. V was pared by 5 bases and J by 7 bases, with 20 bases between. Germline CDR1 reads LNHDA; CDR2 reads SQIVND (reference sequence). The CDR3 here is CASSFKGSRGSEAFF. CDR3 coding DNA: TGTGCCAGTAGTTTCAAGGGCTCCCGAGGGAGTGAAGCTTTCTTT.

The rearrangement joins TRBV7-9 to TRBJ1-1; 10 nucleotides match TRBD1. From germline, CDR1 is SEHNR and CDR2 FQNEAQ (reference sequence). The CDR3 loop spans 15 amino acids. V lost 5 bases to trimming and J lost 1 base; unmatched junction nucleotides: 4. CDR3 loop: CASSHGDRGNTEAFF. The CDR3 coding sequence is TGTGCCAGCAGCCATGGGGACAGGGGGAACACTGAAGCTTTCTTT.

There are a few counts of this clone. V usage is TRBV19 and J usage is TRBJ2-7, with 7 bases matching TRBD2. The CDR3 contains 17 residues. Trimming cost V 4 bases and J 0 bases; bases outside gene matches: 12. CDR1 and CDR2 (germline): LNHDA, SQIVND (reference sequence). The DNA of the CDR3 is TGTGCCAGTAGTAAAGGGAGCCTAGCGGTGAGCTCCTACGAGCAGTACTTC. Translated: CASSKGSLAVSSYEQYF.

This chain joins TRBV6-5 and TRBJ2-7; D may be TRBD1 (6 bases). Germline lookup yields CDR1 MNHEY and CDR2 SVGAGI. The V and J ends lost 8 bases and 1 base respectively, with 9 bases between them. CDR3 length: 12 residues. The CDR3 bases are TGTGCCAGCCGGGACATTTCCTACGAGCAGTACTTC. Its translation: CASRDISYEQYF.